The 20 T cell receptor beta chains below come from one sample, sequenced in a study of T cell clonotyping in hematopoietic cell transplantation. TCRdb's table, derived via immunoSEQ multiplex PCR, lists solely in-frame clones and lacks some. The sample carries some 10,000 clones, roughly 87% recorded once. Time point denoted: recipient sample about 28 days before transplant, after cytoreduction. The specimen was peripheral blood mononuclear cells, collected before stem cell transplant. Receptors were obtained from a woman aged 50 to 60 with chronic myeloid leukemia. Some clones in this sample may be carry-over from other donors' samples.

The gene calls are TRBV5-1 and TRBJ2-2, with TRBD1 matching over 7 bases. J was trimmed by 7 bases and V by 1 base; bases with no gene match: 10. Per the germline V gene, CDR1 is SGHRS and CDR2 is YFSETQ. The CDR3 totals 16 residues. This chain's CDR3 is CASSLTYRGPGGELFF. The CDR3 nucleotides read TGCGCCAGCAGCTTGACCTACAGGGGACCAGGCGGGGAGCTGTTTTTT. The full variable domain, rest sourced from reference TRBV5-1 and TRBJ2-2, is KAGVTQTPRYLIKTRGQQVTLSCSPISGHRSVSWYQQTPGQGLQFLFEYFSETQRNKGNFPGRFSGRQFSNSRSEMNVSTLELGDSALYLCASSLTYRGPGGELFFGEGSRLTVL.

J is TRBJ2-1 and V is TRBV5-5; 10 bases are a match to TRBD1. V shed 0 bases and J 3 bases; nucleotides not matched to a gene: 9. The germline V gene encodes CDR1 SGHKS and CDR2 YYEKEE (reference sequence). This CDR3 contains 18 residues. As DNA, the CDR3 is TGTGCCAGCAGCTTGGCCTGGACAGGGGGTACCAACTACAATGAGCAGTTCTTC. Translating gives CASSLAWTGGTNYNEQFF.

The V gene is TRBV13, the J gene TRBJ2-1; D not certain. The CDR3 has 13 amino acids. Per the germline V gene, CDR1 is PRHDT and CDR2 is FYEKMQ (reference sequence). Trimming stripped 0 bases from V and 3 bases from J, with 3 bases between. The CDR3 protein is CASSLGGYNEQFF. In DNA form, the CDR3 reads TGTGCCAGCAGCTTAGGCGGCTACAATGAGCAGTTCTTC.

The rearrangement links TRBV29-1 to TRBJ1-4; 10 bases fit TRBD1. The J segment lost 11 bases and the V segment lost 5 bases, leaving 14 bases of the junction unmatched. Germline V lookup: CDR1 SQVTM, CDR2 ANQGSEA. This CDR3 has 15 amino acids. The CDR3 DNA follows: TGCAGCGTTTTTCTTACCGGGACAGGGGAGGAGAAACTGTTTTTT. Its translation: CSVFLTGTGEEKLFF.

CDR3 protein: CASRPGTSGFPYEQYF. CDR3 coding DNA: TGTGCCAGCAGACCCGGGACTAGCGGGTTTCCCTACGAGCAGTACTTC. The rearrangement joins TRBV7-9 to TRBJ2-7, with 12 positions matching TRBD2. The CDR3 runs to 16 residues. The trim removed 6 bases at V and 2 bases at J, leaving 8 bases unmatched. Germline loops: CDR1 SEHNR, CDR2 FQNEAQ (reference sequence).

The chain uses TRBV30 and TRBJ2-7, with D possibly TRBD2 on 6 matching bases. The CDR3 is 12 amino acids. Germline values: CDR1 GTSNPN, CDR2 SVGIG (reference sequence). V dropped 7 bases and J dropped 0 bases, with 10 bases sitting between them. The CDR3 protein is CAYAGPSYEQYF. CDR3 in DNA: TGTGCCTACGCGGGACCCTCCTACGAGCAGTACTTC.

The chain couples TRBV7-3 to TRBJ2-2; weak D call: TRBD2 (6 bases). Germline CDR1 is SGHTA and CDR2 is FQGTGA. The CDR3 covers 12 residues. Deletions cut 3 bases from V and 8 bases from J, with 7 bases between. The CDR3 region has the DNA TGTGCCAGCAGCTTCGGGGGTGGGGAGCTGTTTTTT. As protein: CASSFGGGELFF. Combining the CDR3 with reference TRBV7-3 and TRBJ2-2 gives the whole variable domain GAGVSQTPSNKVTEKGKYVELRCDPISGHTALYWYRQSLGQGPEFLIYFQGTGAADDSGLPNDRFFAVRPEGSVSTLKIQRTERGDSAVYLCASSFGGGELFFGEGSRLTVL.

The chain has TRBV28 and TRBJ2-4, with TRBD1 identical over 7 bases. This CDR3 is 18 amino acids long. Trimming at V came to 5 bases and at J to 4 bases, leaving 17 bases not matched to a gene. Germline V gives CDR1 MDHEN, CDR2 SYDVKM. CDR3 DNA sequence: TGTGCCAGCAGTCAAACACCACTTAAGACAGGGAAGAAAAACATTCAGTACTTC. This gives the protein CASSQTPLKTGKKNIQYF.

The V gene is TRBV6-4, the J gene TRBJ2-3, with D unresolved. Trimming cost V 2 bases and J 2 bases, with 5 bases left between them. Germline CDR1 reads MRHNA; CDR2 reads SNTAGT. This CDR3 has 13 amino acids. Here the CDR3 DNA reads TGTGCCAGCAGTGACAGGGCCACAGATACGCAGTATTTT. It codes for CASSDRATDTQYF.

This chain links TRBV19 with TRBJ2-7, with 12 bases aligning to TRBD2. Germline loops: CDR1 LNHDA, CDR2 SQIVND (reference sequence). This CDR3 is built from 15 residues. After removal of 5 bases from V and 5 bases from J, the junction contained 7 bases not matched to a gene. CDR3 loop: CASSEGLAGTNEQYF. The CDR3 DNA reads TGTGCCAGTAGTGAAGGACTAGCGGGAACCAACGAGCAGTACTTC.

The rearrangement joins TRBV5-6 to TRBJ1-1; D unresolved. Trimming cost V 4 bases and J 0 bases, with 10 bases left between them. Germline values: CDR1 SGHDT, CDR2 YYEEEE. The CDR3 contains 14 residues. CDR3 protein: CASSQSGMNTEAFF. CDR3 bases: TGTGCCAGCAGCCAATCAGGTATGAACACTGAAGCTTTCTTT. Full variable domain (rest looked up from reference TRBV5-6 and TRBJ1-1): DAGVTQSPTHLIKTRGQQVTLRCSPKSGHDTVSWYQQALGQGPQFIFQYYEEEERQRGNFPDRFSGHQFPNYSSELNVNALLLGDSALYLCASSQSGMNTEAFFGQGTRLTVV.

This chain joins TRBV28 and TRBJ1-1; D remains ambiguous. CDR1 and CDR2 from the germline V gene are MDHEN and SYDVKM. Trimming stripped 3 bases from V and 4 bases from J, with 18 bases between. The CDR3 totals 16 residues. CDR3 nucleotide sequence: TGTGCCAGCAGTTTTTCTATTGGAAATCCAGGCACTGAAGCTTTCTTT. Amino acid sequence: CASSFSIGNPGTEAFF. Full variable domain (remainder filled in from reference TRBV28 and TRBJ1-1): DVKVTQSSRYLVKRTGEKVFLECVQDMDHENMFWYRQDPGLGLRLIYFSYDVKMKEKGDIPEGYSVSREKKERFSLILESASTNQTSMYLCASSFSIGNPGTEAFFGQGTRLTVV.

The rearrangement uses TRBV21-1 and TRBJ2-6; the D call TRBD2 from the table was never checked on the DNA. TRBV21-1 is a pseudogene segment. The CDR3 runs 15 residues. The CDR3: CATTAKISGANVLTF. DNA of the CDR3: TGTGCCACAACCGCGAAAATTTCTGGGGCCAACGTCCTGACTTTC.

The table lists this clone with a count of one. The chain is built from TRBV5-1 and TRBJ2-5; D is unclear. Germline V gene lookup returns CDR1 SGHRS and CDR2 YFSETQ. The CDR3 length is 11 residues. V shed 2 bases and J shed 3 bases, with 2 bases lying between them. This chain's CDR3 is CASSFEETQYF. The CDR3 nucleotides are TGCGCCAGCAGCTTTGAAGAGACCCAGTACTTC.

The gene calls are TRBV5-1 and TRBJ2-5; TRBD1 might be the D (7 bases). V lost 2 bases to trimming and J lost 0 bases, with 14 bases between them. Germline V CDR1 and CDR2: SGHRS, YFSETQ. The CDR3 is 16 residues long. The chain's CDR3 is CASSFRGTANQETQYF. Written as DNA, the CDR3 is TGCGCCAGCAGCTTTCGCGGGACAGCCAACCAAGAGACCCAGTACTTC.

The V gene is TRBV6-1, the J gene TRBJ1-2; D is unresolved. In germline, CDR1 is MNHNS, CDR2 SASEGT. Trimming took off 2 bases at V and 4 bases at J, with 11 bases between the two ends. The CDR3 runs to 14 residues. The CDR3 reads CASSESARTYGYTF. The CDR3 nucleotides are TGTGCCAGCAGTGAAAGTGCCAGGACCTATGGCTACACCTTC.

The chain combines TRBV5-6 with TRBJ1-4, with TRBD1 identical over 10 bases. V lost 0 bases to trimming and J lost 8 bases; unmatched junction nucleotides: 4. CDR1 SGHDT and CDR2 YYEEEE come from the germline V gene. The CDR3 is 15 amino acids. The CDR3 reads CASSLGTGGDEKLFF. The CDR3 DNA reads as TGTGCCAGCAGCTTGGGGACAGGGGGTGACGAAAAACTGTTTTTT.

V and J are TRBV5-4 and TRBJ2-5; D is perhaps TRBD2 (5 bases). The V end lost 0 bases, the J end lost 3 bases, and 9 bases lay between the germline ends. This CDR3 is 14 amino acids long. The V gene's germline CDR1 is SGHNT and CDR2 YYREEE (reference sequence). This CDR3 is CASSLGGNEETQYF. DNA of the CDR3: TGTGCCAGCAGCTTGGGAGGGAACGAAGAGACCCAGTACTTC.

V is TRBV10-3 and J is TRBJ2-5; D is unresolved. The V end was cut by 0 bases, the J end by 5 bases, with 13 bases between. Germline loops: CDR1 ENHRY, CDR2 SYGVKD. CDR3 length equals 15 residues. The CDR3 here is CAISESNAAWETQYF. CDR3 DNA: TGTGCCATCAGTGAGTCGAACGCGGCGTGGGAGACCCAGTACTTC.

The chain combines TRBV28 with TRBJ2-7; D may be TRBD2 (5 bases). This CDR3 has 14 residues. Germline V gives CDR1 MDHEN, CDR2 SYDVKM. V shed 3 bases and J shed 3 bases, with 12 bases lying between them. The CDR3: CASSFPGDGYEQYF. CDR3 in DNA: TGTGCCAGCAGTTTTCCCGGGGATGGCTACGAGCAGTACTTC. The variable domain in full, with the rest retrieved from reference TRBV28 and TRBJ2-7, is DVKVTQSSRYLVKRTGEKVFLECVQDMDHENMFWYRQDPGLGLRLIYFSYDVKMKEKGDIPEGYSVSREKKERFSLILESASTNQTSMYLCASSFPGDGYEQYFGPGTRLTVT.